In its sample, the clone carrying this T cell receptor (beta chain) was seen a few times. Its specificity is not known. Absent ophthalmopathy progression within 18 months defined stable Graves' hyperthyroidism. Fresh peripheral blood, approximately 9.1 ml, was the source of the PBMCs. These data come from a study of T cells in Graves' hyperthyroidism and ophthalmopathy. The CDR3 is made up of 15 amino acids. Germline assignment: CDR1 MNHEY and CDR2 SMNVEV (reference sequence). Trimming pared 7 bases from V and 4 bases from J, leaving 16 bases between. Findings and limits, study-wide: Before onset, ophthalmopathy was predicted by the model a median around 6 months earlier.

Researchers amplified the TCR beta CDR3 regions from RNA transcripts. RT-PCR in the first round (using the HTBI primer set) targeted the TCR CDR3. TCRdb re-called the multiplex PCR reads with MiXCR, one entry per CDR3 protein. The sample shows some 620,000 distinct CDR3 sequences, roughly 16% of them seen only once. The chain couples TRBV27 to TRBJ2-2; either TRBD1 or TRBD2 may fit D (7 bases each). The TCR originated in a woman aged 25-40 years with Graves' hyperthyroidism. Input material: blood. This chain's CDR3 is CASKREGAITGELFF. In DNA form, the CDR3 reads TGTGCCAGCAAAAGGGAGGGGGCCATCACCGGGGAGCTGTTTTTT.